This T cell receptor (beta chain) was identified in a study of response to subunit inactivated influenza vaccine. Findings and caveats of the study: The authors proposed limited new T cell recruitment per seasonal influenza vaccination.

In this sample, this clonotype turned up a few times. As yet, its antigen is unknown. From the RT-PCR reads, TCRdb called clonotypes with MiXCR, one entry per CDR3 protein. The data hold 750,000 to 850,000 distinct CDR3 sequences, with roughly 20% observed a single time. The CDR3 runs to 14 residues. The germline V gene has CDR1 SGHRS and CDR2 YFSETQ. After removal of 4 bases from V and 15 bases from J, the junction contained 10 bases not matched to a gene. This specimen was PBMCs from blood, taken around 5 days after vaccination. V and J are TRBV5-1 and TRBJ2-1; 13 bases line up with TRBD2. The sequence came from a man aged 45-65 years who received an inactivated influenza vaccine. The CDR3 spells CASSPTSGRAVAFF. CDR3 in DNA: TGCGCCAGCAGCCCCACTAGCGGGAGGGCCGTTGCGTTCTTC.